What follows is one T cell receptor (beta chain) and its context. This sample is drawn from a study of control samples from healthy donors and cancer patients. Only in-frame clones appear in the TCRdb table, and some are missing; sequencing was by immunoSEQ multiplex PCR. The data contain 400,000 to 450,000 clones, 90% of them seen just once; the ten biggest clones take up 5% to 7%. The CDR3 runs to 18 residues. This TCR was recovered from a man aged 40-50 years with head and neck cancer. The V call is TRBV21-1, the J call TRBJ1-5; the table gives TRBD1 as D, unverified against the DNA. TRBV21-1 is reported as a pseudogene. Sequencing used PBMCs. The DNA for the CDR3 is TGTGCCAGCAGCAAAGAACCGGCAGGGCAGGGCATCAATCAGCCCCAGCATTTT. Its protein is CASSKEPAGQGINQPQHF.